The TCR beta chain under discussion was sequenced for a study of monozygotic twins with inflammatory bowel disease. TCRdb re-called the 5' RACE reads and shows each CDR3 protein once, DNA omitted. The repertoire table contains 300,000 to 350,000 distinct CDR3 sequences. Study-level points and caveats: With others, IBD patients shared fewer clonotypes than healthy twins did, especially with disease activity.

The CDR3 has 15 residues. Germline CDR1 and CDR2: MDHEN and SYDVKM. Concerning this clonotype itself: Its antigen is not identified.

The V call is TRBV28, the J call TRBJ2-3; TCRdb returns TRBD1, unconfirmable since there is no DNA. This receptor was taken from a human donor with ulcerative colitis or Crohn's disease, or a healthy co-twin of an affected twin (not recorded which). Sequencing was performed on blood. This CDR3 is CASSFHRTGGDTQYF.